This TCR beta chain was captured in a study of cytomegalovirus exposure and HLA in healthy donors. At the level of the study: Earlier findings included some 100 million unique TCR beta sequences obtained from 170 million or so T cells. General observations from the study: Sequencing likely caused a cluster of highly shared sequence variants.

PCR used 60 Vbeta primers and 13 Jbeta primers. Only in-frame clones appear in the TCRdb table, and some are missing; sequencing was by immunoSEQ multiplex PCR. The data show about 130,000 clones, with 70% to 80% seen just once and more than 0.95% held by the top ten. The CDR3 is 14 residues long. Looked up from germline, CDR1 is SEHNR and CDR2 is FQNEAQ (reference sequence). The trim removed 8 bases at V and 1 base at J, leaving 6 bases unmatched. As to this clone: Its specificity is not known.

The chain links TRBV7-9 to TRBJ2-3; 7 bases align to TRBD2. The clonotype originates from a man aged 50-60 years in good health and CMV-seronegative. Sequencing used PBMCs. DNA for the CDR3: TGTGCCAGCCGGGGGGTAGGGGGCACAGATACGCAGTATTTT. Protein: CASRGVGGTDTQYF.